One and the same sample provided the 3 T cell receptor beta chains below, sequenced in a study of T cell repertoires in cytomegalovirus infection (dated by TCRdb to between 2017 and 2020). In the paper's terms, the treatment or condition label means: in vitro stimulation with specific CMV peptide epitopes to enrich CMV-specific T cells. What these receptors recognize is not known. These reads were obtained on an Illumina HiSeq 1500. TCRdb handled the public reads itself, with Q25 trimming in fastp and clone calling in MiXCR, and kept productive beta chains. Rows are unified per CDR3 protein, each entry keeping the most common DNA and genes. Present in this sample are some 320,000 distinct CDR3 sequences, roughly 28% of which were seen just once. Clones ranked in the top ten supply 20% of the sample. This specimen was cultured PBMCs, taken from culture after CMV antigen stimulation. All receptors come from a human donor in good health (CMV status not recorded). Some clones in this sample may be carry-over from other donors' samples.

This clonotype was picked up a small number of times. The chain couples TRBV7-6 to TRBJ2-1, with D possibly TRBD2 on 8 matching bases. V was clipped by 6 bases and J by 8 bases, with 32 bases between them. From germline, CDR1 is SGHVS and CDR2 FNYEAQ. CDR3 length: 19 residues. The CDR3 here is CASRPLTSGGDGRAHEQFF. DNA of the CDR3: TGTGCCAGCAGACCTCTTACCTCAGGGGGAGACGGGAGGGCCCATGAGCAGTTCTTC. The full variable domain, with the rest looked up from reference TRBV7-6 and TRBJ2-1, is GAGVSQSPRYKVTKRGQDVALRCDPISGHVSLYWYRQALGQGPEFLTYFNYEAQQDKSGLPNDRFSAERPEGSISTLTIQRTEQRDSAMYRCASRPLTSGGDGRAHEQFFGPGTRLTVL.

The chain has TRBV7-3 and TRBJ2-1; TRBD1 might be the D (6 bases). CDR3 length: 15 residues. Trimming took off 3 bases at V and 10 bases at J, with 19 bases between the two ends. CDR1 SGHTA and CDR2 FQGTGA come from the germline V gene. The CDR3: CASSFNPAVRGEQFF. The CDR3 DNA reads TGTGCCAGCAGCTTTAATCCAGCGGTGAGGGGGGAGCAGTTCTTC.

This clonotype was counted a few times. In nucleotides, the CDR3 is TGTGCCAGCAGTTACAGAGGGGCGCTTCAGCCCCAGCATTTT. It yields the protein CASSYRGALQPQHF. This chain links TRBV6-6 with TRBJ1-5, with a possible D match to TRBD1 (5 bases). The V and J ends lost 2 bases and 6 bases respectively, with 11 bases between them. This CDR3 region has 14 residues. Germline V gene data show CDR1 as MNHNY and CDR2 as SVGAGI (reference sequence).